These 20 T cell receptor beta chains share one sample of origin, sequenced in a study of human T cells and chemical hapten exposure. TCRdb analysed the RACE reads with MiXCR anew, one entry per CDR3 protein. The data contain 190,000 or so distinct CDR3 sequences, around 30% of them singletons. Stated time point: pre-sensitization, week 0. Treatment meaning: therapeutic diphenylcyclopropenone sensitization with weekly scalp DPC. Sequencing used whole blood, obtained in connection with sensitization to the hapten diphenylcyclopropenone (DPC). These TCRs come from a woman aged 25 to 39 with alopecia areata. Some clones in this sample may be carry-over from other donors' samples.

This clonotype has just one count. The chain employs TRBV28 and TRBJ2-1, with TRBD2 identical over 16 bases. Germline trimming cut 4 bases from V and 0 bases from J; bases unmatched to any gene: 12. The CDR3 spans 21 residues. Germline-derived CDR1 and CDR2 are MDHEN and SYDVKM. The CDR3 protein is CASSSPPGLAGGHSSYNEQFF. The CDR3 region has the DNA TGTGCCAGCAGTTCGCCCCCGGGACTAGCGGGAGGGCACAGCTCCTACAATGAGCAGTTCTTC.

V and J are TRBV28 and TRBJ2-3; D is unclear. The CDR3 is 14 residues long. The V end was cut by 5 bases, the J end by 4 bases, with 13 bases between. Germline CDR1 and CDR2: MDHEN and SYDVKM. Here the CDR3 reads CASSPGSRADTQYF. CDR3 DNA sequence: TGTGCCAGCAGTCCAGGCAGCCGGGCAGATACGCAGTATTTT.

This clonotype has a handful of counts. The V gene is TRBV20-1, the J gene TRBJ1-2; D is possibly TRBD1 (6 bases). Per germline, CDR1 DFQATT and CDR2 SNEGSKA (reference sequence). Trimming took off 3 bases at V and 4 bases at J, with 6 bases between the two ends. The CDR3 runs 11 residues. CDR3 in amino acids: CSARTGYGYTF. In DNA form, the CDR3 reads TGCAGTGCTAGGACAGGCTATGGCTACACCTTC.

This chain uses TRBV28 with TRBJ1-2, with D possibly being TRBD1 (6 bases). Germline assignment: CDR1 MDHEN and CDR2 SYDVKM. The V end was cut by 10 bases, the J end by 1 base, with 16 bases between. The CDR3 totals 14 residues. The chain's CDR3 is CATSSGGRNYGYTF. CDR3 nucleotide sequence: TGTGCCACCTCGTCCGGGGGCCGTAACTATGGCTACACCTTC.

This chain connects TRBV20-1 to TRBJ2-3; D is possibly TRBD2 (6 bases). In germline, CDR1 is DFQATT, CDR2 SNEGSKA (reference sequence). V lost 1 base and J 1 base, leaving 9 bases between the germline ends. The CDR3 has 14 residues. The CDR3 DNA follows: TGCAGTGCTAGAGGCCCTAGCGGCACAGATACGCAGTATTTT. As protein: CSARGPSGTDTQYF.

This clonotype was observed a handful of times. The chain uses TRBV7-2 and TRBJ1-3; 9 nucleotides line up with TRBD1. The ends lost 5 bases at V and 4 bases at J; junction bases unmatched: 6. Germline values: CDR1 SGHTA, CDR2 FQGNSA. This CDR3 contains 15 residues. The CDR3 is CASSRDRVSGNTIYF. As DNA, the CDR3 is TGTGCCAGCAGCCGGGACAGGGTATCGGGAAACACCATATATTTT.

V gene TRBV11-3 combines with J gene TRBJ1-1, with D unresolved. CDR3 size: 14 residues. The V end lost 5 bases, the J end lost 4 bases, and 14 bases lay between the germline ends. CDR1 and CDR2 from the germline V gene are SGHNT and YENEEA. CDR3 residues: CASSANVWSTEAFF. CDR3 coding DNA: TGTGCCAGCAGCGCAAACGTGTGGAGCACTGAAGCTTTCTTT.

In its sample, this clonotype was seen a few times. The CDR3, as DNA: TGCGCCAGCAGCCAAGGCTACCTCTCCTACAATGAGCAGTTCTTC. Encoded protein: CASSQGYLSYNEQFF. This chain links TRBV4-1 with TRBJ2-1; no clear D gene. Trimming stripped 1 base from V and 0 bases from J, with 7 bases between. The CDR3 consists of 15 residues. Germline lookup yields CDR1 MGHRA and CDR2 YSYEKL.

This chain links TRBV12-3 or TRBV12-4 with TRBJ2-1, with TRBD2 as a possible D gene (5 bases). The CDR3 has 12 amino acids. Trimming pared 6 bases from V and 15 bases from J, leaving 18 bases between. CDR3 in DNA: TGTGCCAGCAGCCTGATAGACGGGGTTCGGTTCTTC. This encodes CASSLIDGVRFF.

The J gene is TRBJ2-3, the V gene TRBV5-6; D may be TRBD2 (6 bases). The CDR3 length is 16 residues. Per germline, CDR1 SGHDT and CDR2 YYEEEE. Trimming shortened V by 3 bases and J by 5 bases, and 19 bases separated the two germline ends. This CDR3 reads CASSSTEGRIIDTQYF. The CDR3 DNA reads TGTGCCAGCAGCTCGACGGAGGGACGGATAATAGATACGCAGTATTTT. The entire variable domain, with the rest obtained from reference TRBV5-6 and TRBJ2-3, is as follows: DAGVTQSPTHLIKTRGQQVTLRCSPKSGHDTVSWYQQALGQGPQFIFQYYEEEERQRGNFPDRFSGHQFPNYSSELNVNALLLGDSALYLCASSSTEGRIIDTQYFGPGTRLTVL.

This clonotype was detected a few times. CDR3 sequence (DNA): TGTGCCAGCAGTCAGACTAGCGGTCTGTTCTTC. It translates to CASSQTSGLFF. This chain links TRBV28 with TRBJ2-1; 9 nucleotides match TRBD2. CDR1 and CDR2 from the germline V gene are MDHEN and SYDVKM. Germline trimming cut 5 bases from V and 15 bases from J; bases unmatched to any gene: 5. The CDR3 runs 11 residues.

The chain links TRBV20-1 to TRBJ2-3; D ambiguous. CDR3 length: 11 amino acids. Trimming took off 2 bases at V and 6 bases at J, with 6 bases between the two ends. Germline V CDR1 and CDR2: DFQATT, SNEGSKA (reference sequence). In nucleotides, the CDR3 is TGCAGTGCTAGAATCCGGGATACGCAGTATTTT. Amino acid sequence: CSARIRDTQYF.

J is TRBJ2-2 and V is TRBV20-1; maybe TRBD1 (5 bases). The CDR3 is 13 residues long. Looked up from germline, CDR1 is DFQATT and CDR2 is SNEGSKA (reference sequence). The V end lost 6 bases, the J end lost 5 bases, and 13 bases lay between the germline ends. The CDR3 DNA is TGCAGTGCCATGGACACCTATACCGGGGAGCTGTTTTTT. Its protein is CSAMDTYTGELFF.

The CDR3 DNA reads TGCGCCAGCAGCTCCAAGGGGACTAGCGGGAGGAATGAGCAGTTCTTC. It encodes CASSSKGTSGRNEQFF. The chain recombines TRBV5-1 with TRBJ2-1; 15 positions match TRBD2. This CDR3 is built from 16 residues. The germline V gene encodes CDR1 SGHRS and CDR2 YFSETQ. V trimming: 3 bases; J trimming: 7 bases; junction bases outside the gene matches: 5.

The chain combines TRBV7-6 with TRBJ1-4, with 9 nucleotides matching TRBD1. The CDR3 is 14 residues long. CDR1 is SGHVS, CDR2 FNYEAQ, per germline. The junction had 5 bases not matched to a gene; V was cut back by 4 bases and J by 8 bases. The CDR3 DNA is TGTGCCAGCAGCTCGGGACAGGGCGGGGAAAAACTGTTTTTT. Translating gives CASSSGQGGEKLFF.

This clonotype appeared a few times. This chain connects TRBV20-1 to TRBJ2-7; 9 bases map to TRBD2. Germline CDR1 DFQATT, CDR2 SNEGSKA (reference sequence). The CDR3 length is 14 residues. J lost 3 bases, V lost 2 bases, and 5 bases had no gene match. CDR3 sequence (DNA): TGCAGTGCTAGAAGGAATAGCGGGGGCTACGAGCAGTACTTC. Protein: CSARRNSGGYEQYF.

Regarding this clonotype: Given a much more abundant clone one base away, this may be a read error. The J gene is TRBJ1-2, the V gene TRBV15, with 7 bases lining up with TRBD1. CDR3 length equals 16 residues. Germline V gene sequence: CDR1 LNHNV, CDR2 YYDKDF (reference sequence). The ends lost 5 bases at V and 4 bases at J; junction bases unmatched: 13. CDR3 sequence (DNA): TGTGCCACCAGCCCAATCCGACAGGGAGCTAGCTATGGCTACACCTTC. This sequence encodes CATSPIRQGASYGYTF. The full variable domain, in which reference TRBV15 and TRBJ1-2 provide the parts outside the CDR3, is DAMVIQNPRYQVTQFGKPVTLSCSQTLNHNVMYWYQQKSSQAPKLLFHYYDKDFNNEADTPDNFQSRRPNTSFCFLDIRSPGLGDTAMYLCATSPIRQGASYGYTFGSGTRLTVV.

This clonotype was observed a handful of times. This chain joins TRBV4-3 and TRBJ1-1; a weak D match, TRBD1 (6 bases). V lost 0 bases, J lost 3 bases, and 11 bases lay in between. Per germline, CDR1 LGHNA and CDR2 YSLEER. This CDR3 is 15 amino acids long. CDR3: CASSQDAGADTEAFF. Here the CDR3 DNA reads TGCGCCAGCAGCCAAGATGCGGGGGCGGACACTGAAGCTTTCTTT.

The J gene is TRBJ1-1, the V gene TRBV28, with a tentative D call TRBD1 (5 bases). The length of the CDR3 is 15 residues. Germline CDR1 is MDHEN and CDR2 is SYDVKM. Trimming pared 8 bases from V and 0 bases from J, leaving 16 bases between. In nucleotides, the CDR3 is TGTGCCAGCGCCCCTCCCGGGGCAATGAACACTGAAGCTTTCTTT. Its translation is CASAPPGAMNTEAFF.

This chain joins TRBV28 and TRBJ1-5, with D possibly TRBD1 on 6 matching bases. Germline V gene data show CDR1 as MDHEN and CDR2 as SYDVKM. The CDR3 has 16 amino acids. Trimming pared 3 bases from V and 0 bases from J, leaving 12 bases between. This chain's CDR3 is CASSLAGAPSNQPQHF. The CDR3 DNA follows: TGTGCCAGCAGTTTGGCGGGGGCACCTAGCAATCAGCCCCAGCATTTT.